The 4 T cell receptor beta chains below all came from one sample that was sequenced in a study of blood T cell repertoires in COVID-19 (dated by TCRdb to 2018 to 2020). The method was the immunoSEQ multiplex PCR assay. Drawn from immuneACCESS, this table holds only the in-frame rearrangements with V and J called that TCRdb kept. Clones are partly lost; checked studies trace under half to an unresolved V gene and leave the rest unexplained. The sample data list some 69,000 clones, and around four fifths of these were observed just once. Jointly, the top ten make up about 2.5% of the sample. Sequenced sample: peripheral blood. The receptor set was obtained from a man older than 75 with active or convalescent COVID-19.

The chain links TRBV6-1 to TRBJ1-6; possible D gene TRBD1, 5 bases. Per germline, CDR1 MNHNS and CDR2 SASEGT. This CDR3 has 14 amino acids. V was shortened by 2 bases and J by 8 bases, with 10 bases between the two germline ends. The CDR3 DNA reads TGTGCCAGCAGTGAACGGCAGGGCTATTCACCCCTCCACTTT. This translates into CASSERQGYSPLHF.

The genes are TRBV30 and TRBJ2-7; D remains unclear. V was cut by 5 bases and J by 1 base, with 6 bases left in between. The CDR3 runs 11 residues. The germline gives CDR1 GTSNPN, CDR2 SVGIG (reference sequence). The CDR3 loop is CAWARSYEQYF. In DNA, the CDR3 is TGTGCCTGGGCGAGGTCCTACGAGCAGTACTTC.

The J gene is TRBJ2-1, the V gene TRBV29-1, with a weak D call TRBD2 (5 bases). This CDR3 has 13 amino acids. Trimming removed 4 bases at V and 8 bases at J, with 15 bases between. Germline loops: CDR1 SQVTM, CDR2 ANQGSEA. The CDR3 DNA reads TGCAGCGTTGGCGGGCACGGGATGGATGAGCAGTTCTTC. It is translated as CSVGGHGMDEQFF.

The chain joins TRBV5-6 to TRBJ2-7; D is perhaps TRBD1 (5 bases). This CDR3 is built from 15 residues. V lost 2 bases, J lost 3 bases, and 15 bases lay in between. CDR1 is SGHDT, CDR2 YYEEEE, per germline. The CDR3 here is CASSLTGAGYYEQYF. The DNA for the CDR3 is TGTGCCAGCAGCTTAACAGGAGCAGGGTACTACGAGCAGTACTTC.